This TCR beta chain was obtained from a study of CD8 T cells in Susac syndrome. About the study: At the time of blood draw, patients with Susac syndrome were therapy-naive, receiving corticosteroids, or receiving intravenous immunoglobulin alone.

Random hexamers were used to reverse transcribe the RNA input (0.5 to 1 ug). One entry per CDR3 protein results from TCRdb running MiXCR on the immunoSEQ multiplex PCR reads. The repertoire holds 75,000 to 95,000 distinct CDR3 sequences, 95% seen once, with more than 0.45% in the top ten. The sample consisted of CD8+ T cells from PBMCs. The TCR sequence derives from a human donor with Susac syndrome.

The CDR3 DNA sequence: TGTGCCAGCAGCTTCGGGACTAGCGGGAGCTTTAGTCCCTACAATGAGCAGTTCTTC. It specifies CASSFGTSGSFSPYNEQFF. V is TRBV2 and J is TRBJ2-1; 14 nucleotides line up with TRBD2. V lost 6 bases and J lost 2; bases outside the gene matches: 12. CDR1 is SNHLY and CDR2 is FYNNEI in the germline V gene. The CDR3 has 19 amino acids. The full variable domain, rest sourced from reference TRBV2 and TRBJ2-1, is EPEVTQTPSHQVTQMGQEVILRCVPISNHLYFYWYRQILGQKVEFLVSFYNNEISEKSEIFDDQFSVERPDGSNFTLKIRSTKLEDSAMYFCASSFGTSGSFSPYNEQFFGPGTRLTVL.